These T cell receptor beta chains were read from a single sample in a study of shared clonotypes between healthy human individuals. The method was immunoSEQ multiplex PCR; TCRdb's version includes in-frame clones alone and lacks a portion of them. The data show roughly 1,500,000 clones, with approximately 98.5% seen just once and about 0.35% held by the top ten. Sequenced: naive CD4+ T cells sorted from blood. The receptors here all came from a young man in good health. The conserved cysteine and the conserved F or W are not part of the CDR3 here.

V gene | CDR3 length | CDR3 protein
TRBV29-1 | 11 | SILTVDNEKLF
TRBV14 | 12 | ASSQGPPGEKLF
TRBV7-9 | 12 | ASTSRQAGTEAF
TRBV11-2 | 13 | ASSLVSGVGYEQY
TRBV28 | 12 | ASSLSGTGGRAF
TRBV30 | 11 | AWSGGPTDTQY
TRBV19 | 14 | ASSLWTGKGGQPQH
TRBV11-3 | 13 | ASSLESSGRPEQF
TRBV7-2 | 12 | ASSFPGRVYEQY
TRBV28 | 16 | ASSYYLRPQGGTYEQY
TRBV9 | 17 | ASSVAGTSGRASHNEQF
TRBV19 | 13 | ASMGLARDYNEQF
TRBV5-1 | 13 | ASSLGGSSYNEQF
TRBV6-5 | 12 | ASSPTSRGETQY
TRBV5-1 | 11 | ASSWTGEETQY
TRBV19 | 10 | ASSATVQPQH
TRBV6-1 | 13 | ASSEVVQGVQPQH
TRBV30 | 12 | ACTTISGTGELF
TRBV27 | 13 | ASSLLAGGFHEQY
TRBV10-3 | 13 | AISEGTGSTDTQY
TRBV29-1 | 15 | SVVPDRAKENRGGYT
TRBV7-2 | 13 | ASSLRGSSYNEQF
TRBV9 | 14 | ASSVEWTNRTDTQY
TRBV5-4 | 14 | ASSFSGRADTGELF
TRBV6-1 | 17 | ASSGRRTGTGATNEKLF
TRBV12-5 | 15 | ASGRRVRDFSTDTQY
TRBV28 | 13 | ASSLGIPMNTEAF
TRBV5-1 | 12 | ASSLAGFYNEQF
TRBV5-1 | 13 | ASSLITGGVETQY
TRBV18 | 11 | ASSPRTGTEAF
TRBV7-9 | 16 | ASSSLGGGTGATYEQY
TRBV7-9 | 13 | ASSTTSGSGDEQF
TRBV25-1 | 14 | ASSRGTGGGTGELF
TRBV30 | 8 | AWGPGAQY
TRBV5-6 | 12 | ASSRDRGTYEQY
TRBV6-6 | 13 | ASSSGTGDTGELF
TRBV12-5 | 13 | ASGLRTSGNHVQY
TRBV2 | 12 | ASRVEDTSYEQY
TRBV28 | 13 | ASTKWRAVNTEAF
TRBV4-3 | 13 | ASSQDSSGANVLT
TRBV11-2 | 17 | ASSPRGIPGGFTHNEQF
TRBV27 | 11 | AIGGQRNQPQH